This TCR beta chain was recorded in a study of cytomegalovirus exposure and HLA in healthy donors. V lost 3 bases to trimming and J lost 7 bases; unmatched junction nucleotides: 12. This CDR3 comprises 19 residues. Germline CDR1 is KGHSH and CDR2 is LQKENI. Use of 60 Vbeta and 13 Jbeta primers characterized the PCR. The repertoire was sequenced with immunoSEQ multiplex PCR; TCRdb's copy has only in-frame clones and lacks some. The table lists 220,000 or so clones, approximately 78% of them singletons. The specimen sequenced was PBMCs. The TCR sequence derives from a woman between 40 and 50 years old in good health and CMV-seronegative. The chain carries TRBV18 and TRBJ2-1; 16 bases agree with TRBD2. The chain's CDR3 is CASSPGTSGRATWSNEQFF. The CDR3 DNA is TGTGCCAGCTCACCTGGGACTAGCGGGAGGGCCACTTGGAGTAATGAGCAGTTCTTC.